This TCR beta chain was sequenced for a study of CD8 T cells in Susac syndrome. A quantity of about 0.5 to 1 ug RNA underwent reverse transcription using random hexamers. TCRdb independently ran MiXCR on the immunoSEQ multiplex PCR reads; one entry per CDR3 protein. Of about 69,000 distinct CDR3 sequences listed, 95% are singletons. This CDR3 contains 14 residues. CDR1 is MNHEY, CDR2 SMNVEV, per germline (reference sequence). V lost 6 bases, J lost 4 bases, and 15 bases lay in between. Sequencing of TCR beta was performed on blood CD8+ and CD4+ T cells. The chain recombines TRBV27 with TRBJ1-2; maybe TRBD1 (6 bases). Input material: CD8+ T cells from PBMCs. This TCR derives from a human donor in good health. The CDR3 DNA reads TGTGCCAGCAGCGTTTTTAAGGGGGGCTATGGCTACACCTTC. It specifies CASSVFKGGYGYTF.